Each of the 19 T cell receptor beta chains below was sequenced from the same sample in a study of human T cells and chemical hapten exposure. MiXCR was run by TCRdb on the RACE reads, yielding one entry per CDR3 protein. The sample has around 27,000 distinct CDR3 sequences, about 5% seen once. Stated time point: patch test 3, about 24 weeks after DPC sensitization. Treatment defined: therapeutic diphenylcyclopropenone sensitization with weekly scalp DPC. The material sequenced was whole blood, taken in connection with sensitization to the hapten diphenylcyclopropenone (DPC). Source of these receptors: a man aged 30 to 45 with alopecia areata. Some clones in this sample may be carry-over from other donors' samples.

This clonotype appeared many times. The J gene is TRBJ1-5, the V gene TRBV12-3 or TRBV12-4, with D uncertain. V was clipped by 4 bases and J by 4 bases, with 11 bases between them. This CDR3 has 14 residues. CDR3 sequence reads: CASSWGLVNQPQHF. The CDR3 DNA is TGTGCCAGCAGTTGGGGTCTCGTGAATCAGCCCCAGCATTTT.

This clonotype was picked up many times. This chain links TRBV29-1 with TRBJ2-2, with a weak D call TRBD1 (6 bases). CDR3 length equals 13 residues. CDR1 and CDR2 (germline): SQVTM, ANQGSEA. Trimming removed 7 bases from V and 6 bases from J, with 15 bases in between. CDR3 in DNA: TGCAGCGCCAGGACAGTAATGGCCGGGGAGCTGTTTTTT. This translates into CSARTVMAGELFF.

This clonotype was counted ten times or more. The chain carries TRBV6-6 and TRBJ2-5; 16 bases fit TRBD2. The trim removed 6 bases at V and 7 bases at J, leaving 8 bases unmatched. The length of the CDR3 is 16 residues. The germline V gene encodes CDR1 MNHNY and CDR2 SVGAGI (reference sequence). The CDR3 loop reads CASSPTGLAGGPTQYF. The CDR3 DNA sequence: TGTGCCAGCAGCCCGACGGGACTAGCGGGAGGGCCGACCCAGTACTTC.

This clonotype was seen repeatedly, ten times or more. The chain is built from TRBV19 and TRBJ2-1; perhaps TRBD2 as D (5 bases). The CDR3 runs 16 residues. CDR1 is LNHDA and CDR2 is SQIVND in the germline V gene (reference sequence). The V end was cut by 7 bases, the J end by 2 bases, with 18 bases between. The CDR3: CASTITGSGPYNEQFF. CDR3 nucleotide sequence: TGTGCCAGTACCATCACGGGCAGCGGACCCTACAATGAGCAGTTCTTC.

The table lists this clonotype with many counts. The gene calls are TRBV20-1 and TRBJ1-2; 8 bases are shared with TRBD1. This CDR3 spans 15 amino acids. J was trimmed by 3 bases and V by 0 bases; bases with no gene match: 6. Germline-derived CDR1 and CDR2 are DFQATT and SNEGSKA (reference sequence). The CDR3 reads CSARDPAGGDYGYTF. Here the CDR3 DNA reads TGCAGTGCTAGAGATCCAGCAGGGGGCGACTATGGCTACACCTTC.

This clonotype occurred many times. The CDR3, as DNA: TGTGCTAGTGGTTTGAAGGCGGGGGCAGGCGGCGGGGAGCTGTTTTTT. This codes for CASGLKAGAGGGELFF. This sequence joins TRBV12-5 and TRBJ2-2, with a weak D call TRBD2 (7 bases). With 2 bases removed from V and 7 bases from J, the gap between germline ends came to 17 bases. Germline CDR1 LGHNT, CDR2 FRNRAP. The CDR3 is 16 residues long.

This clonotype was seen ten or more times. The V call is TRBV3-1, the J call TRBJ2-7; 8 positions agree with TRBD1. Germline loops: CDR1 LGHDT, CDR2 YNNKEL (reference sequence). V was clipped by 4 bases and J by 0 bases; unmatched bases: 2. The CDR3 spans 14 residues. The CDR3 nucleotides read TGTGCCAGCAGCCCAGGACAGGGCTCCTACGAGCAGTACTTC. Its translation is CASSPGQGSYEQYF.

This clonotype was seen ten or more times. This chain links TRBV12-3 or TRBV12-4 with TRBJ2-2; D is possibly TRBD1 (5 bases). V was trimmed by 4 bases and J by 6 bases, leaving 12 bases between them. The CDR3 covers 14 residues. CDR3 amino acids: CASSSIRGAGELFF. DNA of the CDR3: TGTGCCAGCAGTTCGATAAGGGGTGCCGGGGAGCTGTTTTTT.

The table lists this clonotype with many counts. The CDR3 sequence: CASSLAGLDREFRNTIYF. DNA for the CDR3: TGTGCCAGCAGCTTAGCTGGGTTGGACAGGGAATTTCGAAACACCATATATTTT. The J gene is TRBJ1-3, the V gene TRBV7-9; the match to TRBD1 covers 8 bases. The CDR3 runs 18 residues. Germline V gives CDR1 SEHNR, CDR2 FQNEAQ (reference sequence). Unmatched junction bases numbered 12, after V lost 0 bases and J lost 5 bases.

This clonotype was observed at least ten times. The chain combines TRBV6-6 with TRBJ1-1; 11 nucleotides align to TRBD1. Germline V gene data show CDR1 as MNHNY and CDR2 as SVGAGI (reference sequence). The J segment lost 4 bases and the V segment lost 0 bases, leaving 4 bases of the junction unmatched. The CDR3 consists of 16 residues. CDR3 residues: CASSYSRGTGGTEAFF. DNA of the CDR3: TGTGCCAGCAGTTACTCTAGGGGGACAGGGGGCACTGAAGCTTTCTTT.

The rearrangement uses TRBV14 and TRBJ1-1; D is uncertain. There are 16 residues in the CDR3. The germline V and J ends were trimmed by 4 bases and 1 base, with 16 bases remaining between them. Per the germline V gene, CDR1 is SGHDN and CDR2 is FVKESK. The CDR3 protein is CASSLWAAAANTEAFF. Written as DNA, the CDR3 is TGTGCCAGCAGCCTCTGGGCGGCAGCGGCGAACACTGAAGCTTTCTTT. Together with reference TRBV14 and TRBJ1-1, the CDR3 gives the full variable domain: EAGVTQFPSHSVIEKGQTVTLRCDPISGHDNLYWYRRVMGKEIKFLLHFVKESKQDESGMPNNRFLAERTGGTYSTLKVQPAELEDSGVYFCASSLWAAAANTEAFFGQGTRLTVV.

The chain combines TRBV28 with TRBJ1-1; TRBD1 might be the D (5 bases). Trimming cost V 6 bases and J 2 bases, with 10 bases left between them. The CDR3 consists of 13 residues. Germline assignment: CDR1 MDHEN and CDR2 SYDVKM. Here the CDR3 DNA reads TGTGCCAGCAGATGGACACCCAACACTGAAGCTTTCTTT. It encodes CASRWTPNTEAFF.

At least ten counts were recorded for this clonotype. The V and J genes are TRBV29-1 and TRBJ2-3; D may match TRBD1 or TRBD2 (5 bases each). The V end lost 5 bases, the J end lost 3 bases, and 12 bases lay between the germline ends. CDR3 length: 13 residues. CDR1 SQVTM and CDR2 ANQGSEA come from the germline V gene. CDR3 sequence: CSVKRGWTDTQYF. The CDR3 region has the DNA TGCAGCGTTAAGAGGGGTTGGACAGATACGCAGTATTTT.

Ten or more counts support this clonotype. CDR3 bases: TGTGCCAGCAGGGGAACAGGGCAGACAAACACTGAAGCTTTCTTT. Residues: CASRGTGQTNTEAFF. The chain carries TRBV12-3 or TRBV12-4 and TRBJ1-1, with a weak D call TRBD1 (6 bases). Between the trimmed V and J ends, which lost 6 bases and 2 bases, there was a span of 16 bases. CDR3 size: 15 residues.

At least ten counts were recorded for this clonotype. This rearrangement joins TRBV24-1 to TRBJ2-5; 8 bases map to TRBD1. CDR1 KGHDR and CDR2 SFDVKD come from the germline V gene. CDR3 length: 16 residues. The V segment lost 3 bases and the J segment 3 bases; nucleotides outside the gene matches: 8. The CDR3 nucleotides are TGTGCCACCAGTGATCGAACCGGGACAGGAAAAGAGACCCAGTACTTC. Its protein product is CATSDRTGTGKETQYF.

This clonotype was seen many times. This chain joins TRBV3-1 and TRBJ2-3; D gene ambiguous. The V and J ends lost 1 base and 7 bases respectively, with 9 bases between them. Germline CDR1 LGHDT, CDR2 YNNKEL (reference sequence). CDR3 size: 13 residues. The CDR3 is CASSQGTRYTQYF. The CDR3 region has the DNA TGTGCCAGCAGCCAAGGGACGCGATATACGCAGTATTTT.

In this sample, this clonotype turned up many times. The CDR3 nucleotides are TGTGCCAGCAGCTTAGAGGGAGTTCGCACCGGGGAGCTGTTTTTT. This translates into CASSLEGVRTGELFF. The V call is TRBV7-9, the J call TRBJ2-2; weak D call: TRBD2 (5 bases). Trimming removed 1 base from V and 4 bases from J, with 10 bases in between. CDR1 SEHNR and CDR2 FQNEAQ come from the germline V gene (reference sequence). This CDR3 region has 15 residues.

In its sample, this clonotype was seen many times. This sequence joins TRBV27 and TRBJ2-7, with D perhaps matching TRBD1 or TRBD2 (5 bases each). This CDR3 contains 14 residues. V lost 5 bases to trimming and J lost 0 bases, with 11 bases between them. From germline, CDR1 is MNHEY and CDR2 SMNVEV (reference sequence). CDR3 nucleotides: TGTGCCAGCAGTGCCATTGGGGGCTCCTACGAGCAGTACTTC. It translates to CASSAIGGSYEQYF.

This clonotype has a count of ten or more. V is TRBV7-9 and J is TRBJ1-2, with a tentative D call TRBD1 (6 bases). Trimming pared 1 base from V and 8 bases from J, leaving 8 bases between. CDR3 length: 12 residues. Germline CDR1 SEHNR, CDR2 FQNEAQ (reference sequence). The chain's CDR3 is CASSLDRDGYTF. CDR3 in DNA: TGTGCCAGCAGCTTAGACAGGGACGGCTACACCTTC.